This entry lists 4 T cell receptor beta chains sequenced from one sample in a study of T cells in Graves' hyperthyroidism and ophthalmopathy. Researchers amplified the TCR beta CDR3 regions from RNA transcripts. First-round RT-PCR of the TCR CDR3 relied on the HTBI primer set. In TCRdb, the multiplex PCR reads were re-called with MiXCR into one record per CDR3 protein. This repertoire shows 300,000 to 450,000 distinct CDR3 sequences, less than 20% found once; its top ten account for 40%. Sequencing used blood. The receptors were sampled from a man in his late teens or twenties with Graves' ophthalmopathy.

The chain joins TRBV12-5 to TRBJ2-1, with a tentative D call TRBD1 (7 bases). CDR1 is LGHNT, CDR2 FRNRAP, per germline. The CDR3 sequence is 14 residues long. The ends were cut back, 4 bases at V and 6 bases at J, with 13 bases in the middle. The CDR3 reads CASGSAGQSNEQFF. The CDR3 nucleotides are TGTGCTAGTGGTTCCGCGGGACAGTCCAATGAGCAGTTCTTC.

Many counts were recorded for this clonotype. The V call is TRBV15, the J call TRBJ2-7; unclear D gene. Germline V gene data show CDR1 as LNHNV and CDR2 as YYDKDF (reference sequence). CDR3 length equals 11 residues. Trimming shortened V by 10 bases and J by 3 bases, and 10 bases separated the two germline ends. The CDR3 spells CASGTGYEQYF. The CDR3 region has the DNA TGTGCCAGCGGTACTGGCTACGAGCAGTACTTC.

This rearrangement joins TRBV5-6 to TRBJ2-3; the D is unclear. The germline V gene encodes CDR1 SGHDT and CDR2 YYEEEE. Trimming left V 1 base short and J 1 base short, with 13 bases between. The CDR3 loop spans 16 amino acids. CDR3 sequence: CASSLRQVHGTDTQYF. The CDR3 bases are TGTGCCAGCAGCTTGAGGCAGGTCCATGGCACAGATACGCAGTATTTT.

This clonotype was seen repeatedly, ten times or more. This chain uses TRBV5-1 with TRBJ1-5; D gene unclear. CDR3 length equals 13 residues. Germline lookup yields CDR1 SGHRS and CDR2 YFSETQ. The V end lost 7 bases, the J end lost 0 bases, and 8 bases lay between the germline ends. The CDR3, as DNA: TGCGCCAGCGCCAAGGGTAGCAATCAGCCCCAGCATTTT. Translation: CASAKGSNQPQHF.